The next 14 T cell receptor beta chains were all read from a single sample in a study of shared clonotypes between healthy human individuals. Measured with immunoSEQ multiplex PCR; TCRdb has only the in-frame clones, and not every one. The sample records 1.4 million to 1.5 million clones, 96% being singletons. Sequenced: naive CD4+ T cells sorted from blood. As for subset: CD45RA+ positively selected. The receptor source for this set is a man aged 25 to 40 in good health.

V is TRBV27 and J is TRBJ2-5; D is perhaps TRBD1 or TRBD2 (6 bases each). CDR3 size: 15 residues. V was shortened by 4 bases and J by 5 bases, with 17 bases between the two germline ends. Germline loops: CDR1 MNHEY, CDR2 SMNVEV (reference sequence). The CDR3 reads CASSYRGGRGETQYF. DNA of the CDR3: TGTGCCAGCAGTTACCGAGGGGGGCGCGGGGAGACCCAGTACTTC.

The J gene is TRBJ1-2, the V gene TRBV19, with D possibly matching TRBD1 (6 bases). Trimming cost V 3 bases and J 8 bases, with 13 bases left between them. This CDR3 region has 13 residues. Germline V gene sequence: CDR1 LNHDA, CDR2 SQIVND (reference sequence). The CDR3 region has the DNA TGTGCCAGTAGTATTAGGACAGCGAGAGGCTACACCTTC. It specifies CASSIRTARGYTF.

This clone was counted once. The chain joins TRBV18 to TRBJ1-1; 8 bases line up with TRBD1. Trimming took 4 bases from V and 3 from J; bases not matched to a gene: 7. There are 15 residues in the CDR3. Germline CDR1 reads KGHSH; CDR2 reads LQKENI. CDR3 loop: CASSHGTGGDTEAFF. CDR3 sequence (DNA): TGTGCCAGCTCACACGGTACAGGGGGGGACACTGAAGCTTTCTTT.

The gene calls are TRBV28 and TRBJ2-3, with TRBD2 identical over 11 bases. CDR3 size: 15 residues. The germline gives CDR1 MDHEN, CDR2 SYDVKM. The trim removed 3 bases at V and 3 bases at J, leaving 2 bases unmatched. As DNA, the CDR3 is TGTGCCAGCAGTTTCCTAGCGGGAGGTACAGATACGCAGTATTTT. It specifies CASSFLAGGTDTQYF.

The rearrangement links TRBV5-1 to TRBJ1-3; 8 bases agree with TRBD1. The germline V gene has CDR1 SGHRS and CDR2 YFSETQ. The V gene end was trimmed by 0 bases and the J gene end by 1 base; junction bases not matched to a gene: 9. The CDR3 contains 18 residues. CDR3: CASSLGYGQGPSGNTIYF. In DNA, the CDR3 is TGCGCCAGCAGCTTGGGATACGGACAGGGCCCTTCTGGAAACACCATATATTTT.

The V and J genes are TRBV6-1 and TRBJ1-2, with D unresolved. The CDR3 consists of 15 residues. Trimming took 0 bases from V and 0 from J, leaving 8 bases between them. Germline values: CDR1 MNHNS, CDR2 SASEGT. CDR3 loop: CASSEAPGPNYGYTF. In DNA, the CDR3 is TGTGCCAGCAGTGAAGCGCCAGGACCTAACTATGGCTACACCTTC.

The chain joins TRBV5-1 to TRBJ2-3; D remains unclear. The V gene lost 5 bases and the J gene lost 2 bases, with 15 bases spanning the gap. The CDR3 runs 15 residues. The germline CDR1 and CDR2 sequences are SGHRS and YFSETQ. CDR3 nucleotide sequence: TGCGCCAGCAGGGAACTTGGCGGAGTCACAGATACGCAGTATTTT. This translates into CASRELGGVTDTQYF.

The chain couples TRBV7-9 to TRBJ2-1; 9 bases agree with TRBD2. V lost 5 bases, J lost 9 bases, and 14 bases stayed unmatched. The CDR3 sequence is 16 residues long. CDR1 is SEHNR and CDR2 is FQNEAQ in the germline V gene (reference sequence). DNA of the CDR3: TGTGCCAGCAGCCCTAGGGGGTCTAGCGGGAAAGTTGAGCAGTTCTTC. It yields the protein CASSPRGSSGKVEQFF.

For this clone: The sample has other DNA sequences that encode this CDR3 too. The CDR3 nucleotides are TGTGCCAGCTCACCGGGGCGCGGATCCTACGAGCAGTACTTC. It is translated as CASSPGRGSYEQYF. The chain has TRBV18 and TRBJ2-7, with D perhaps TRBD1 (5 bases). This CDR3 region has 14 residues. Germline V lookup: CDR1 KGHSH, CDR2 LQKENI. V was clipped by 3 bases and J by 1 base, with 10 bases between them. The variable domain in full, with the rest retrieved from reference TRBV18 and TRBJ2-7, is NAGVMQNPRHLVRRRGQEARLRCSPMKGHSHVYWYRQLPEEGLKFMVYLQKENIIDESGMPKERFSAEFPKEGPSILRIQQVVRGDSAAYFCASSPGRGSYEQYFGPGTRLTVT.

The gene calls are TRBV7-2 and TRBJ1-5; D is unresolved. V was clipped by 5 bases and J by 4 bases, with 9 bases between them. The CDR3 contains 13 residues. Per germline, CDR1 SGHTA and CDR2 FQGNSA. Here the CDR3 DNA reads TGTGCCAGCAGCCAAGTCTTAAATCAGCCCCAGCATTTT. Translating gives CASSQVLNQPQHF.

The chain recombines TRBV7-9 with TRBJ1-4, with D unresolved. Looked up from germline, CDR1 is SEHNR and CDR2 is FQNEAQ (reference sequence). Between the trimmed V and J ends, which lost 6 bases and 8 bases, there was a span of 13 bases. This CDR3 spans 13 amino acids. CDR3 DNA sequence: TGTGCCAGCAGGTTAAGTTCAAGAGAAAAACTGTTTTTT. Translation gives CASRLSSREKLFF. The full variable domain, in which reference TRBV7-9 and TRBJ1-4 provide the parts outside the CDR3, is DTGVSQNPRHKITKRGQNVTFRCDPISEHNRLYWYRQTLGQGPEFLTYFQNEAQLEKSRLLSDRFSAERPKGSFSTLEIQRTEQGDSAMYLCASRLSSREKLFFGSGTQLSVL.

This chain joins TRBV6-6 and TRBJ1-4, with no clear D. Germline V lookup: CDR1 MNHNY, CDR2 SVGAGI (reference sequence). V was shortened by 5 bases and J by 8 bases, with 9 bases between the two germline ends. This CDR3 is built from 12 residues. This CDR3 reads CASSRPGEKLFF. For the CDR3, the DNA is TGTGCCAGCAGTCGCCCGGGAGAAAAACTGTTTTTT.

This chain links TRBV6-1 with TRBJ2-3, with TRBD2 matching 10 bases. CDR3 length: 14 residues. Germline V gives CDR1 MNHNS, CDR2 SASEGT. Germline trimming cut 6 bases from V and 1 base from J; bases unmatched to any gene: 1. This CDR3 reads CASRGTSGTDTQYF. The CDR3 DNA is TGTGCCAGCAGAGGGACTAGCGGCACAGATACGCAGTATTTT.

This clone was seen only once. This sequence joins TRBV9 and TRBJ2-1; TRBD1 aligns across 9 bases. The CDR3 totals 16 residues. After removal of 7 bases from V and 7 bases from J, the junction contained 15 bases not matched to a gene. Germline CDR1 is SGDLS and CDR2 is YYNGEE. CDR3 loop: CASQLTPGTGRNEQFF. The CDR3 nucleotides are TGTGCCAGCCAATTAACCCCCGGGACAGGGCGGAATGAGCAGTTCTTC.